Listed below are T cell receptor beta chains from one sample, sequenced in a study of blood T cell repertoires in COVID-19. Assay: immunoSEQ multiplex PCR; the TCRdb copy retains only in-frame clones and omits some. The sample contains tens of thousands of clones, 82% of which appear only once. Sequenced material: peripheral blood. All receptors derive from a human donor with acute or convalescent COVID-19. The donor label of this sample is uncertain. CDR3s leave out the opening cysteine and the closing phenylalanine or tryptophan. D genes are given only for firm matches.

D	J	V	CDR3
NA	TRBJ2-7	TRBV6-5	ASSYGSGTYEQY
NA	TRBJ1-6	TRBV18	ASARDTNSPLH
NA	TRBJ2-2	TRBV5-1	ASSPPVGGTGELF
TRBD1	TRBJ2-5	TRBV7-2	ASSLQGAGETQY
NA	TRBJ1-3	TRBV28	ASVLWQSPGNTIY
NA	TRBJ1-2	TRBV10-3	AISGAGNNGYT
TRBD2	TRBJ2-1	TRBV13	ASSLVLAGEEQF
NA	TRBJ1-1	TRBV19	ASSLGGTLNTEAF
NA	TRBJ1-5	TRBV5-8	ASSLWAAGQGKQPQH
TRBD1	TRBJ1-6	TRBV5-8	ATARDRTNSPLH
NA	TRBJ2-1	TRBV25-1	ASSEFVQGGNEQF
NA	TRBJ1-6	TRBV5-4	ASSVDSGSYSPLH
NA	TRBJ2-7	TRBV7-2	ASSLGPGLDEQY
TRBD1	TRBJ1-1	TRBV7-9	ASRPDRDLTEAF
TRBD1	TRBJ1-5	TRBV6-4	ASREGQGGHSNQPQH
NA	TRBJ2-3	TRBV11-2	ASSLALTGLDTQY
NA	TRBJ2-5	TRBV5-6	ASSPPGVGRAQETQY
NA	TRBJ1-1	TRBV7-6	ASSLGQPNTEAF
TRBD1	TRBJ2-7	TRBV27	ASSFLDRGFYEQY
NA	TRBJ2-3	TRBV12-3/TRBV12-4	ASSLSFTDTQY
NA	TRBJ2-1	TRBV27	ASSLRRPYNEQF
NA	TRBJ2-3	TRBV18	ASSPAWSLAGDTQY
NA	TRBJ1-1	TRBV2	ASSIAGSTEAF
NA	TRBJ1-5	TRBV5-6	ASSLSSFGQPQH
NA	TRBJ1-1	TRBV18	ASSPQGGGGAF
TRBD1	TRBJ2-2	TRBV24-1	ATSDRDRGSGELF
TRBD1	TRBJ1-3	TRBV4-2	ASSPDRGSDTIY
NA	TRBJ1-1	TRBV7-8	ASSLSSSTVNTEAF
NA	TRBJ1-1	TRBV6-5	ASNRQYNTEAF
NA	TRBJ1-1	TRBV30	AWSVVGEAF
NA	TRBJ1-5	TRBV4-3	ASSQHLGGDQPQH
TRBD2	TRBJ2-7	TRBV3-1/TRBV3-2	ASSQDRGGRSYEQY
NA	TRBJ2-1	TRBV5-6	ASSLGPGSYNEQF
NA	TRBJ2-3	TRBV5-6	ASSLVATDTQY
TRBD2	TRBJ2-5	TRBV2	ASSSGLAGLPQY
TRBD1	TRBJ1-2	TRBV12-3/TRBV12-4	ASSRQGSSGYT
TRBD1	TRBJ1-5	TRBV2	ASTGQGGSNQPQH
NA	TRBJ2-7	TRBV5-1	ASSLGQELYEQY
TRBD1	TRBJ2-6	TRBV4-3	ASSQENTGAGANVLT
NA	TRBJ1-1	TRBV7-2	ASSPPNLNTEAF
TRBD1	TRBJ1-2	TRBV24-1	ATSDGQGAYYGYT
NA	TRBJ2-7	TRBV5-1	ASSLSVSVHEQY
NA	TRBJ1-6	TRBV7-8	ASSPTRDSNSPLH
TRBD1	TRBJ1-1	TRBV11-2	ASSFRRQGMGTEAF
TRBD1	TRBJ1-5	TRBV6-6	ARSDRQGANQPQH
NA	TRBJ2-7	TRBV19	ASSPTSSYEQY
NA	TRBJ1-2	TRBV7-9	ASRLGASYGYT
TRBD1	TRBJ1-1	TRBV19	ASRTTGDLEAF
NA	TRBJ1-5	TRBV19	ASTPIQGSNQPQH
TRBD1	TRBJ1-1	TRBV18	ASSHNRGETEAF
NA	TRBJ2-3	TRBV5-1	ASSLYGSTTDTQY
TRBD1	TRBJ1-2	TRBV6-5	ASSYKGQGTGGYT
TRBD2	TRBJ2-3	TRBV2	ASSPSGGPSTDTQY
NA	TRBJ2-3	TRBV4-3	ASSQVALASTDTQY
NA	TRBJ1-2	TRBV5-1	ASSLDGDLGYT
TRBD1	TRBJ2-1	TRBV28	ASSAQGSNEQF
TRBD2	TRBJ2-1	TRBV27	ASSSTQTSGIQF